The clone carrying this T cell receptor beta chain has only one observation. What it binds is not known. V gave up 5 bases and J gave up 3 bases; unmatched junction bases: 7. CDR3 length: 14 amino acids. In germline, CDR1 is MDHEN, CDR2 SYDVKM. Healthy HIV-negative adults with no recent acute infections or vaccinations were recruited as donors. Splitting the CD4+ cells yielded a CD45RA+ naive subset and a CD45RA-negative memory subset. The data belong to a study of shared clonotypes between healthy human individuals. The protocol was immunoSEQ multiplex PCR, while the TCRdb copy is restricted to in-frame clones and leaves out a portion. The sample carries under 1,100,000 clones, more than 65% recorded once. General study points: Represented diversity (both genetic and exposure-history) was limited by the small number of donors. The study sampled only blood, and tissue repertoires likely differ.

This chain connects TRBV28 to TRBJ2-7; 7 bases agree with TRBD1. The TCR sequence derives from a man between 18 and 35 years old in good health. Material for sequencing was memory CD4+ T cells sorted from blood. Subset defined: CD45RA-negative fraction. DNA of the CDR3: TGTGCCAGCAGTCCGGGGACAGTACTCTACGAGCAGTACTTC. Translating it yields CASSPGTVLYEQYF.